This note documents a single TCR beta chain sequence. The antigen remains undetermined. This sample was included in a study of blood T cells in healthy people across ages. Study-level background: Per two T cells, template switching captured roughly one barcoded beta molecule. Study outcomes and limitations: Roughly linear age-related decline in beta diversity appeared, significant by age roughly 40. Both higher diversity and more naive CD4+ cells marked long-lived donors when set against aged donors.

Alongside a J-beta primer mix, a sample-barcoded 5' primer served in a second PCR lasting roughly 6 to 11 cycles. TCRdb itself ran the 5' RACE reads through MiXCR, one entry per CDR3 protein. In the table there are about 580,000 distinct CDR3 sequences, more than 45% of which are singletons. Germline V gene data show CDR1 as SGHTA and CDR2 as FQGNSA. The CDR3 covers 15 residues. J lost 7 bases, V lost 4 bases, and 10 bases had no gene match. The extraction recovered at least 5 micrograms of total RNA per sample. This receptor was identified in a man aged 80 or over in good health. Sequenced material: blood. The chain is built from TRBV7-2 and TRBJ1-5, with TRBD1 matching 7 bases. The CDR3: CASSSQSTGQQPQHF. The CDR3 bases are TGTGCCAGCAGCTCCCAGTCGACAGGGCAACAGCCCCAGCATTTT.